The clone carrying this T cell receptor (beta chain) has only one observation. The sample originates from a study of blood T cell repertoires in COVID-19. In the original processing: Researchers report that nucleated cell counts were estimated from reference gene primer amplification. Using immunoSEQ multiplex PCR, the repertoire was profiled, and TCRdb retains in-frame clones only, with some absent. V and J calls and clone size come straight from that table; D and trimming were deduced from the DNA. The table shows some 130,000 clones, with 60% to 75% occurring only once. CDR1 and CDR2 (germline): SGHRS, YFSETQ. The CDR3 contains 15 residues. Losses at the gene ends were 1 base for V and 2 bases for J; bases not matched to a gene: 2.

The rearrangement links TRBV5-1 to TRBJ2-7, with 11 bases identical to TRBD2. The source material was peripheral blood. This TCR was sampled from a woman aged 70-85 years with acute or convalescent COVID-19. CDR3 loop: CASSLSSGRAYEQYF. Here the CDR3 DNA reads TGCGCCAGCAGCTTGAGTAGCGGGAGGGCCTACGAGCAGTACTTC.